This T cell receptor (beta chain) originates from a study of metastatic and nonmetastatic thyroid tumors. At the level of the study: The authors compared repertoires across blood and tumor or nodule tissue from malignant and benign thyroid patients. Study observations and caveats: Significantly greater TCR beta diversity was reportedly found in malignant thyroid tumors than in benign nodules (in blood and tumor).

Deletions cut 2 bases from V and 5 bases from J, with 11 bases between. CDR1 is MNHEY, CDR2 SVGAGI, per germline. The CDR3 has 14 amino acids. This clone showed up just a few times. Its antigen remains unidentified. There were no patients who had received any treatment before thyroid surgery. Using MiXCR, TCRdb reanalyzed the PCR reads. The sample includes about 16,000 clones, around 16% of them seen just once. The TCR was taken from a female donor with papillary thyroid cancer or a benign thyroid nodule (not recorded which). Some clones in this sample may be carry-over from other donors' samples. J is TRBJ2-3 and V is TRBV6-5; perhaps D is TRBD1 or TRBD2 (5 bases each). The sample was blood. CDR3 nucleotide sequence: TGTGCCAGCAGTTACGGGGCTGGAGGAGATACGCAGTATTTT. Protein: CASSYGAGGDTQYF.